This T cell receptor beta chain originates from a study of T-cell reconstitution after alpha-beta-depleted transplantation in children (dated by TCRdb to 2016 to 2017). Looking at the study overall: T-cell immune reconstitution after TCRalphabeta/CD19-depleted allogeneic hematopoietic cell transplantation in children was quantitatively tracked in the study by means of TCR repertoire profiling. What the authors observed across the whole study: In some patients, high TCRbeta diversity at day 60 was attributed to recipient T cells and intrathymic progenitors that had survived conditioning. Apparently early alphabetaT-cell count recovery about two months after transplant reportedly relied on only several hundred rapidly expanded clones derived from non-depleted graft cells. The frequencies of hyperexpanded clones fell over the following months, and after one year, T-cell counts and TCRbeta diversity were mostly attributed to newly produced T cells.

The library was built by means of PCR. TCRdb shows the sequencer as Illumina HiSeq 2500. To normalize quantification of the TCRbeta repertoire, the TCR libraries were built with molecular barcoding that relied on unique molecular identifiers. The raw public data were reprocessed by TCRdb itself: fastp quality trimming at Q25, MiXCR clonotype calling, in-frame beta chains only. Rows merge per CDR3 protein into single entries with the most common DNA and genes. This sample holds over 85,000 distinct CDR3 sequences; less than 6% were observed only once. The biggest ten clones account for 5.5% to 6.5% of the sample. In light of the paper, this sample's time point label describes: day 60 (about 2 months) after transplantation. The sample's treatment or condition label, in plain terms: allogeneic hematopoietic cell transplantation with graft depleted of TCRalphabeta T cells and CD19 B cells. Transplant recipients were children who received TCRalphabeta/CD19-depleted allogeneic hematopoietic cell grafts.

This clonotype was observed many times. The antigen this receptor binds is unknown. No qualities accompany the bases; no much larger clone lies one base away. The CDR3 measures 16 amino acids from cysteine to phenylalanine. The kept DNA is CDR3 alone, 48 bases in frame from the first base. Ends trimmed: V by 6 bases, J by 2 bases; bases unmatched to a gene: 6. Based on the germline V gene, the CDR1 and CDR2 sequences are MDHEN and SYDVKM. The sequence was obtained from a female patient aged 2-9 years who had a stem cell transplant for Fanconi anemia, so the T cells may come from the graft donor. The sample was PBMCs, mostly from graft donor cells, taken 60 days after TCRalphabeta/CD19-depleted stem cell transplant. Recombination joined TRBV28 with TRBJ2-1; a stretch of 11 junction bases matches TRBD2. The DNA sequence is given as TGTGCCAGCAGACGAGGACTAGCGGGCCCCTACAATGAGCAGTTCTTC. Translated, it reads CASRRGLAGPYNEQFF.